This entry lists 15 T cell receptor beta chains sequenced from one sample in a study of T cell responses to AZD1222 COVID-19 vaccine. The repertoire was sequenced with immunoSEQ multiplex PCR; TCRdb's copy has only in-frame clones and lacks some. The sample comprises around 200,000 clones, 90% to 95% of which are singletons, and roughly 1.7% rests with the top ten. Sequenced here: peripheral blood, sampled 28 days after the second AZD1222 dose. Source of these receptors: an adult who received the AZD1222 COVID-19 vaccine.

J is TRBJ1-6 and V is TRBV4-1; D unresolved. Germline V gene sequence: CDR1 MGHRA, CDR2 YSYEKL. Trimming shortened V by 0 bases and J by 10 bases, and 16 bases separated the two germline ends. The CDR3 length is 16 residues. The DNA of the CDR3 is TGCGCCAGCAGCCAAGATTCCATCCCCGGAGGGTCACCCCTCCACTTT. Its protein is CASSQDSIPGGSPLHF.

The chain carries TRBV4-1 and TRBJ1-2; no firm D call. This CDR3 is built from 14 residues. Trimming removed 5 bases at V and 6 bases at J, with 16 bases between. The germline V gene encodes CDR1 MGHRA and CDR2 YSYEKL. The CDR3 is CASSEAGSYHGYTF. Here the CDR3 DNA reads TGCGCCAGCAGCGAAGCGGGGAGTTATCATGGCTACACCTTC.

V is TRBV6-7 and J is TRBJ1-3, with a weak D call TRBD1 (5 bases). TRBV6-7 is sorted into the ORF group, with uncertain function. The CDR3 contains 21 residues. V was shortened by 4 bases and J by 0 bases, with 28 bases between the two germline ends. CDR3 protein: CASSFPLSRDGLICSGNTIYF. The CDR3, as DNA: TGTGCCAGCAGTTTCCCTCTCTCCCGGGACGGATTAATTTGCTCTGGAAACACCATATATTTT.

This rearrangement joins TRBV27 to TRBJ2-7; maybe TRBD2 (6 bases). Trimming took 4 bases from V and 2 from J, leaving 18 bases between them. This CDR3 is 16 amino acids long. Germline assignment: CDR1 MNHEY and CDR2 SMNVEV (reference sequence). The CDR3: CASSSTALAFPYEQYF. Here the CDR3 DNA reads TGTGCCAGCAGTTCGACCGCACTAGCTTTCCCCTACGAGCAGTACTTC.

The chain employs TRBV4-3 and TRBJ1-2, with D unresolved. The CDR3 sequence is 15 residues long. Trimming took 1 base from V and 2 from J, leaving 11 bases between them. CDR1 is LGHNA and CDR2 is YSLEER in the germline V gene. CDR3: CASSQGLLENYGYTF. For the CDR3, the DNA is TGCGCCAGCAGCCAAGGATTATTAGAAAACTATGGCTACACCTTC.

The rearrangement uses TRBV6-5 and TRBJ1-6; possible D gene TRBD1, 6 bases. V lost 8 bases and J 5 bases, leaving 10 bases between the germline ends. The CDR3 length is 13 residues. Germline lookup yields CDR1 MNHEY and CDR2 SVGAGI. The CDR3 region is CASLRTDNSPLHF. CDR3 coding DNA: TGTGCCAGCCTAAGGACAGATAATTCACCCCTCCACTTT.

Comment on this clone: The same CDR3 is also encoded by other DNA sequences in this sample. This chain uses TRBV19 with TRBJ1-1, with D maybe TRBD1 (6 bases). Germline V CDR1 and CDR2: LNHDA, SQIVND (reference sequence). The CDR3 runs 14 residues. V was trimmed by 6 bases and J by 0 bases, leaving 11 bases between them. The CDR3 sequence: CASRIGQMNTEAFF. Written as DNA, the CDR3 is TGTGCCAGTAGAATCGGACAGATGAACACTGAAGCTTTCTTT.

This rearrangement joins TRBV3-1 (or the pseudogene TRBV3-2) to TRBJ2-2; no clear D. The germline gives CDR1 LGHDT, CDR2 YNNKEL (reference sequence). The germline V and J ends were trimmed by 3 bases and 4 bases, with 6 bases remaining between them. The CDR3 loop spans 13 amino acids. In DNA, the CDR3 is TGTGCCAGCAGCCACTCCGGCACCGGGGAGCTGTTTTTT. The encoded protein is CASSHSGTGELFF.

With regard to this clone: Other DNA sequences of this sample code for an identical CDR3. The CDR3: CASSTGGNTEAFF. The DNA of the CDR3 is TGTGCCAGTAGTACAGGGGGCAACACTGAAGCTTTCTTT. The rearrangement joins TRBV19 to TRBJ1-1; 8 nucleotides line up with TRBD1. The ends lost 4 bases at V and 2 bases at J; junction bases unmatched: 0. The CDR3 consists of 13 residues. Germline V CDR1 and CDR2: LNHDA, SQIVND (reference sequence).

The chain couples TRBV19 to TRBJ1-2, with D hard to call. The length of the CDR3 is 15 residues. The germline V gene has CDR1 LNHDA and CDR2 SQIVND (reference sequence). Between the trimmed V and J ends, which lost 7 bases and 3 bases, there was a span of 18 bases. CDR3 in amino acids: CASNTPRTVDYGYTF. CDR3 DNA sequence: TGTGCCAGTAACACACCCAGAACCGTCGACTATGGCTACACCTTC.

This clone was observed a single time. The chain links TRBV30 to TRBJ1-5; no reliable D call. This CDR3 comprises 13 residues. The germline V gene has CDR1 GTSNPN and CDR2 SVGIG (reference sequence). Trimming stripped 1 base from V and 2 bases from J, with 6 bases between. DNA of the CDR3: TGTGCCTGGAGTGGGCCGGGCAATCAGCCCCAGCATTTT. Protein product: CAWSGPGNQPQHF. Combining the CDR3 with reference TRBV30 and TRBJ1-5 gives the whole variable domain SQTIHQWPATLVQPVGSPLSLECTVEGTSNPNLYWYRQAAGRGLQLLFYSVGIGQISSEVPQNLSASRPQDRQFILSSKKLLLSDSGFYLCAWSGPGNQPQHFGDGTRLSIL.

This clone was observed a few times. The chain has TRBV6-6 and TRBJ1-5; tentative D call: TRBD1 (6 bases). The CDR3 is made up of 16 amino acids. Germline V CDR1 and CDR2: MNHNY, SVGAGI (reference sequence). With 6 bases removed from V and 0 bases from J, the gap between germline ends came to 15 bases. The CDR3 DNA is TGTGCCAGCAGCCTCCTTGTGGGGGCTAGCAATCAGCCCCAGCATTTT. Amino acid sequence: CASSLLVGASNQPQHF.

V and J are TRBV6-5 and TRBJ1-4; D is perhaps TRBD1 (5 bases). CDR3 size: 16 residues. Per germline, CDR1 MNHEY and CDR2 SVGAGI. V was clipped by 0 bases and J by 3 bases, with 11 bases between them. CDR3 residues: CASSYSAGRANEKLFF. The CDR3 DNA sequence: TGTGCCAGCAGTTACTCGGCGGGCAGGGCTAATGAAAAACTGTTTTTT.

V is TRBV28 and J is TRBJ1-4, with 7 bases fitting TRBD1. V lost 8 bases and J lost 0; bases outside the gene matches: 12. The CDR3 extends over 17 amino acids. CDR1 and CDR2 (germline): MDHEN, SYDVKM. In DNA, the CDR3 is TGTGCCAGCTATTCAACAGTCGGACAGGCAACTAATGAAAAACTGTTTTTT. It is translated as CASYSTVGQATNEKLFF.

J is TRBJ2-1 and V is TRBV11-3; 7 positions match TRBD1. Germline-derived CDR1 and CDR2 are SGHNT and YENEEA. The CDR3 loop spans 15 amino acids. J gave up 4 bases and V 5 bases, and 8 bases lay outside the gene matches. CDR3 in amino acids: CASSPDRDSYNEQFF. The CDR3 nucleotides read TGTGCCAGCAGCCCAGATAGGGACAGTTACAATGAGCAGTTCTTC.